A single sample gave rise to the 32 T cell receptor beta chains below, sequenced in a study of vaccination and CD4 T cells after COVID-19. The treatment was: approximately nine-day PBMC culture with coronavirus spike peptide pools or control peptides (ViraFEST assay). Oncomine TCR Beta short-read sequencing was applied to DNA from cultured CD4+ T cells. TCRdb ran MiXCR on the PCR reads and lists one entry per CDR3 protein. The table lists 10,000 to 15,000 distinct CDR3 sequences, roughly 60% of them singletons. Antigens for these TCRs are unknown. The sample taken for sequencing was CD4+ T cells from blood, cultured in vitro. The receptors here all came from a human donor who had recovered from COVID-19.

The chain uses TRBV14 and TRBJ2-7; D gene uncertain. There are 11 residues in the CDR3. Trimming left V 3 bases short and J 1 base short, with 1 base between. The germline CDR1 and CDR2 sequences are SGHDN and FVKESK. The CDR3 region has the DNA TGTGCCAGCAGCCATTCCTACGAGCAGTACTTC. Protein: CASSHSYEQYF.

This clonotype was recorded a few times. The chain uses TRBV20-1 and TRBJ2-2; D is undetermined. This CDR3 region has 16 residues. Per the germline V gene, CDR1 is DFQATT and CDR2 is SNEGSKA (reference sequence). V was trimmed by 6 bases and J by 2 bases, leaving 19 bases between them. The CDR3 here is CSARKRRGTNTGELFF. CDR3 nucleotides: TGCAGTGCCCGAAAGCGACGAGGAACAAACACCGGGGAGCTGTTTTTT.

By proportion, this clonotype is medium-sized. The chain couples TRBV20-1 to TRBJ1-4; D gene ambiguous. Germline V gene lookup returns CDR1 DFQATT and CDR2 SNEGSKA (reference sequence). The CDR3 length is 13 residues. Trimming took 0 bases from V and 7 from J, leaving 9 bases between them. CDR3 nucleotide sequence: TGCAGTGCTAGAGATCCTATTGGTGAAAAACTGTTTTTT. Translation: CSARDPIGEKLFF.

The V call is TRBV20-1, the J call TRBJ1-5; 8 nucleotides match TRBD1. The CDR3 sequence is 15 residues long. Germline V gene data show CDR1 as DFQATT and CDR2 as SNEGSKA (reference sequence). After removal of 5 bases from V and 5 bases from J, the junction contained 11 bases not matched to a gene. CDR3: CSAVPGTGVDQPQHF. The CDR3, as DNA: TGCAGTGCTGTTCCCGGGACAGGAGTTGATCAGCCCCAGCATTTT.

The CDR3 bases are TGTGCCAGCAGGGCGGGGGTGCGTAATTCACCCCTCCACTTT. Amino acids: CASRAGVRNSPLHF. The genes are TRBV2 and TRBJ1-6, with D perhaps matching TRBD1 (5 bases). The CDR3 has 14 amino acids. CDR1 is SNHLY, CDR2 FYNNEI, per germline. The germline V and J ends were trimmed by 6 bases and 6 bases, with 12 bases remaining between them. The full variable domain, in which reference TRBV2 and TRBJ1-6 provide the parts outside the CDR3, is EPEVTQTPSHQVTQMGQEVILRCVPISNHLYFYWYRQILGQKVEFLVSFYNNEISEKSEIFDDQFSVERPDGSNFTLKIRSTKLEDSAMYFCASRAGVRNSPLHFGNGTRLTVT.

CDR3 nucleotide sequence: TGTGCCAGCAGCTTAGTCGCGGGAGCGAACACCGGGGAGCTGTTTTTT. Its protein is CASSLVAGANTGELFF. The chain links TRBV7-7 to TRBJ2-2; 7 positions match TRBD2. V was pared by 1 base and J by 0 bases, with 2 bases of the junction left unmatched. This CDR3 is built from 16 residues. CDR1 and CDR2 from the germline V gene are SSHAT and FNYEAQ (reference sequence).

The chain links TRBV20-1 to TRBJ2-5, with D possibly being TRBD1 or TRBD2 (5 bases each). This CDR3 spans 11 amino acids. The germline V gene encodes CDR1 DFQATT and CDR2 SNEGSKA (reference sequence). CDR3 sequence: CSYLGAWTQYF. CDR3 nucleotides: TGCAGCTACCTCGGGGCCTGGACCCAGTACTTC.

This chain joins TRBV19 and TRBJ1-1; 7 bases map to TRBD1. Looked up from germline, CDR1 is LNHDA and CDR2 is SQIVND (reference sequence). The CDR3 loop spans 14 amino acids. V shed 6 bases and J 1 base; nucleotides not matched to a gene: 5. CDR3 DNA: TGTGCCAGTAGGACCGGGACAGAGAACACTGAAGCTTTCTTT. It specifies CASRTGTENTEAFF.

CDR3 sequence (DNA): TGTGCCACCAGCAGAGATTCGGGAACAGACGAGGGTTTGGAGACCCAGTACTTC. It codes for CATSRDSGTDEGLETQYF. V is TRBV15 and J is TRBJ2-5; TRBD2 is a possible D gene (5 bases). The CDR3 contains 18 residues. CDR1 is LNHNV and CDR2 is YYDKDF in the germline V gene (reference sequence). Trimming pared 0 bases from V and 5 bases from J, leaving 22 bases between.

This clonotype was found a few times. CDR3 DNA sequence: TGTGCCAGCAGCCCTACCTACGAGCAGTACTTC. It codes for CASSPTYEQYF. This chain connects TRBV27 to TRBJ2-7; the D is unclear. Germline values: CDR1 MNHEY, CDR2 SMNVEV (reference sequence). This CDR3 has 11 residues. Trimming stripped 6 bases from V and 2 bases from J, with 5 bases between.

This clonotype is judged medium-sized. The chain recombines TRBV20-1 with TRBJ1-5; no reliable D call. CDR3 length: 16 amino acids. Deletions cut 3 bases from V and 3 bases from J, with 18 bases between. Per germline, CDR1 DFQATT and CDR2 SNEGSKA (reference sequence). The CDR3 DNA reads TGCAGTGCTAGCCGTGGTGGTGGTAGCCACAATCAGCCCCAGCATTTT. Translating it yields CSASRGGGSHNQPQHF.

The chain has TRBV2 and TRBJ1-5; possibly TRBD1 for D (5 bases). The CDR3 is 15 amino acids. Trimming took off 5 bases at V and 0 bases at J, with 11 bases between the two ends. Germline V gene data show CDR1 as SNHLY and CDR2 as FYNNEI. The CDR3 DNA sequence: TGTGCCAGCAGTCGTCGGGGGAATAGCAATCAGCCCCAGCATTTT. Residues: CASSRRGNSNQPQHF.

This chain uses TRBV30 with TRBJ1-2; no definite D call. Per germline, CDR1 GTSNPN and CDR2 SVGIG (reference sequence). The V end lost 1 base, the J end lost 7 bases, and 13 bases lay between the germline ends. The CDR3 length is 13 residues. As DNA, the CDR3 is TGTGCCTGGAGTGAATTTAGAACCGGTGGCTACACCTTC. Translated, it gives CAWSEFRTGGYTF. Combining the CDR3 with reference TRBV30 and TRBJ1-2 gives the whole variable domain SQTIHQWPATLVQPVGSPLSLECTVEGTSNPNLYWYRQAAGRGLQLLFYSVGIGQISSEVPQNLSASRPQDRQFILSSKKLLLSDSGFYLCAWSEFRTGGYTFGSGTRLTVV.

The CDR3 region has the DNA TGTGCCAGCAGTTTTGGACAGTTGAACACTGAAGCTTTCTTT. Protein product: CASSFGQLNTEAFF. J is TRBJ1-1 and V is TRBV7-2; tentative D call: TRBD1 (6 bases). V lost 6 bases, J lost 0 bases, and 11 bases lay in between. CDR3 length equals 14 residues. Germline values: CDR1 SGHTA, CDR2 FQGNSA.

The CDR3, as DNA: TGTGCCAGCAGCGCGCAGGGCCAGCCCCAGCATTTT. Translation: CASSAQGQPQHF. The chain uses TRBV7-9 and TRBJ1-5; D might be TRBD1 (5 bases). CDR1 is SEHNR, CDR2 FQNEAQ, per germline (reference sequence). The CDR3 has 12 amino acids. The V end lost 5 bases, the J end lost 7 bases, and 9 bases lay between the germline ends.

The CDR3 DNA is TGTGCCAGCAGTATGGAGGGCCTGGACACCGGGGAGCTGTTTTTT. Encoded protein: CASSMEGLDTGELFF. The chain links TRBV6-1 to TRBJ2-2; perhaps TRBD2 as D (6 bases). CDR1 and CDR2 from the germline V gene are MNHNS and SASEGT. Deletions cut 5 bases from V and 3 bases from J, with 13 bases between. The CDR3 has 15 residues.

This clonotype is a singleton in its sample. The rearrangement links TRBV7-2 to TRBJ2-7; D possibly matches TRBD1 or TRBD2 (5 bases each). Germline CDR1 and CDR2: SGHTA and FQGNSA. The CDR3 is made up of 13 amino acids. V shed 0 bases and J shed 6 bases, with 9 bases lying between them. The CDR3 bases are TGTGCCAGCAGCTTAGCCGAGGGGCGCGAGCAGTACTTC. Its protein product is CASSLAEGREQYF.

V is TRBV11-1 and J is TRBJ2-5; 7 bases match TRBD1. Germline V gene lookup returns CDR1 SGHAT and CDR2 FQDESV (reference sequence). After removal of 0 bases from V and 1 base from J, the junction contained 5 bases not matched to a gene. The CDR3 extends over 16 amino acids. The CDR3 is CASSLATGTIQETQYF. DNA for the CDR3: TGTGCCAGCAGCTTAGCGACAGGGACCATCCAAGAGACCCAGTACTTC.

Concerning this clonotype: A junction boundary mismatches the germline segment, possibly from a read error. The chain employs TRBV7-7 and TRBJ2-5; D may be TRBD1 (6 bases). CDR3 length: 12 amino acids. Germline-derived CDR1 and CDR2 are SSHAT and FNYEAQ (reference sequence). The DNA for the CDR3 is TGTGCTAGCAGCGGACAGATGGGGACCCAGTACTTC. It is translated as CASSGQMGTQYF. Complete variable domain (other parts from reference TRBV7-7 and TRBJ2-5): GAGVSQSPRYKVTKRGQDVTLRCDPISSHATLYWYQQALGQGPEFLTYFNYEAQPDKSGLPSDRFSAERPEGSISTLTIQRTEQRDSAMYRCASSGQMGTQYFGPGTRLLVL.

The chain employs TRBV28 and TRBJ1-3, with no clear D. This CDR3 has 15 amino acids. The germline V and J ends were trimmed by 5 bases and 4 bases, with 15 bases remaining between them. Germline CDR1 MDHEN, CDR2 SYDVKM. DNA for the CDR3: TGTGCCAGCAGTAATGGACCCTCTTCCGGAAACACCATATATTTT. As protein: CASSNGPSSGNTIYF.

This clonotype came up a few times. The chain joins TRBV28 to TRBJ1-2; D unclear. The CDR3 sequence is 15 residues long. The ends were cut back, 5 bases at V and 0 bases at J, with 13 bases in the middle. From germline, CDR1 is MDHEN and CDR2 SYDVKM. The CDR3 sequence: CASSLRTGANYGYTF. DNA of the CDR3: TGTGCCAGCAGTCTGAGGACGGGAGCTAACTATGGCTACACCTTC.

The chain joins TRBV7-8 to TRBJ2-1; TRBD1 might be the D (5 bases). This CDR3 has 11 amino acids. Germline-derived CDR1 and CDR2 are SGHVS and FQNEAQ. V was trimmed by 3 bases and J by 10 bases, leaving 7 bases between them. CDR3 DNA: TGTGCCAGCAGCTTCAGGGAAGAGCAGTTCTTC. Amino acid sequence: CASSFREEQFF. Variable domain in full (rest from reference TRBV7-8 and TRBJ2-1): GAGVSQSPRYKVAKRGQDVALRCDPISGHVSLFWYQQALGQGPEFLTYFQNEAQLDKSGLPSDRFFAERPEGSVSTLKIQRTQQEDSAVYLCASSFREEQFFGPGTRLTVL.

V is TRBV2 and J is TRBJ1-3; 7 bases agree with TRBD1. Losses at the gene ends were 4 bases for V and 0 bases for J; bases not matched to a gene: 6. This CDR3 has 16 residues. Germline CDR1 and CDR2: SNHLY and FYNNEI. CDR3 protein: CASSVTGPNSGNTIYF. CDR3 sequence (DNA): TGTGCCAGCAGTGTGACAGGGCCTAACTCTGGAAACACCATATATTTT.

CDR3 sequence: CASSADVTQYF. DNA for the CDR3: TGTGCCAGCAGCGCGGACGTAACGCAGTATTTT. This chain uses TRBV5-4 with TRBJ2-3; D remains ambiguous. This CDR3 comprises 11 residues. Trimming pared 4 bases from V and 9 bases from J, leaving 9 bases between. Germline assignment: CDR1 SGHNT and CDR2 YYREEE (reference sequence).

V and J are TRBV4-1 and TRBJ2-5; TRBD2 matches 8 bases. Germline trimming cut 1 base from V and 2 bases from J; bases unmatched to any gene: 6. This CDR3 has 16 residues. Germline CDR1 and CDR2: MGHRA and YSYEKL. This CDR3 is CASSQVGLAGQETQYF. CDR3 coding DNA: TGCGCCAGCAGCCAAGTAGGGTTAGCGGGACAAGAGACCCAGTACTTC.

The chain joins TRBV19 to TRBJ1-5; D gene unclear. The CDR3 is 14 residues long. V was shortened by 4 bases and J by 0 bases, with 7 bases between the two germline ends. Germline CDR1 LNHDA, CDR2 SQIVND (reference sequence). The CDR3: CASSTPGSNQPQHF. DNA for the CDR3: TGTGCCAGTAGTACCCCCGGTAGCAATCAGCCCCAGCATTTT.

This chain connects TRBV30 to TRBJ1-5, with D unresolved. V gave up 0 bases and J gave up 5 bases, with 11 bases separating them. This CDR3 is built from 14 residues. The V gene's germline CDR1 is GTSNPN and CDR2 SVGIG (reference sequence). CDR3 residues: CAWSVLGWDQPQHF. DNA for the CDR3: TGTGCCTGGAGTGTCCTCGGGTGGGATCAGCCCCAGCATTTT.

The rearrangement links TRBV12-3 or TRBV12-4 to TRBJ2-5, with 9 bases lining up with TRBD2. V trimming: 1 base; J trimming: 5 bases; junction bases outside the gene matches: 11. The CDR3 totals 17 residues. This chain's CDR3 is CASSLGLSAGGRETQYF. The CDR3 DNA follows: TGTGCCAGCAGTTTAGGCCTCTCTGCGGGAGGGAGGGAGACCCAGTACTTC.

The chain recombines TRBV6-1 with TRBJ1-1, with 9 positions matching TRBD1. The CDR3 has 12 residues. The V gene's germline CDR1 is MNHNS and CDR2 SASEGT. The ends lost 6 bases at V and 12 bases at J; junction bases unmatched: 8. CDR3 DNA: TGTGCCAGCAGGGGACAGGGATCGACGACTTTCTTT. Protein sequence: CASRGQGSTTFF.

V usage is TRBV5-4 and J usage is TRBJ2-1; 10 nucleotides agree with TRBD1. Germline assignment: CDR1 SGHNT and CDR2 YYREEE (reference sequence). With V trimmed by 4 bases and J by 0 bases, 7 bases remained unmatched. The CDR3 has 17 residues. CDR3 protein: CASSGGQGQSSYNEQFF. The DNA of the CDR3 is TGTGCCAGCAGCGGGGGACAGGGGCAAAGCTCCTACAATGAGCAGTTCTTC.

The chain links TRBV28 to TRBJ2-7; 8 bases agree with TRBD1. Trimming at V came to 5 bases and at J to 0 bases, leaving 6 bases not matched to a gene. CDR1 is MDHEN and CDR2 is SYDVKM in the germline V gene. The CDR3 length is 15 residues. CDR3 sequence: CASSAAGQASYEQYF. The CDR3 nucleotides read TGTGCCAGCAGTGCCGCGGGACAGGCCTCCTACGAGCAGTACTTC. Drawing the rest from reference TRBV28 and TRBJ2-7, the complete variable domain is DVKVTQSSRYLVKRTGEKVFLECVQDMDHENMFWYRQDPGLGLRLIYFSYDVKMKEKGDIPEGYSVSREKKERFSLILESASTNQTSMYLCASSAAGQASYEQYFGPGTRLTVT.

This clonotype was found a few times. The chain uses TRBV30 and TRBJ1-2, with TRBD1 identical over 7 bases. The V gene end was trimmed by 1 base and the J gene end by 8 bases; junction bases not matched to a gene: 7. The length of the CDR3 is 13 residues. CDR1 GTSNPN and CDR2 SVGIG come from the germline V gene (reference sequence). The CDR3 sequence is CAWSETGLEGYTF. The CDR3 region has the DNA TGTGCCTGGAGTGAGACAGGGTTAGAGGGCTACACCTTC.